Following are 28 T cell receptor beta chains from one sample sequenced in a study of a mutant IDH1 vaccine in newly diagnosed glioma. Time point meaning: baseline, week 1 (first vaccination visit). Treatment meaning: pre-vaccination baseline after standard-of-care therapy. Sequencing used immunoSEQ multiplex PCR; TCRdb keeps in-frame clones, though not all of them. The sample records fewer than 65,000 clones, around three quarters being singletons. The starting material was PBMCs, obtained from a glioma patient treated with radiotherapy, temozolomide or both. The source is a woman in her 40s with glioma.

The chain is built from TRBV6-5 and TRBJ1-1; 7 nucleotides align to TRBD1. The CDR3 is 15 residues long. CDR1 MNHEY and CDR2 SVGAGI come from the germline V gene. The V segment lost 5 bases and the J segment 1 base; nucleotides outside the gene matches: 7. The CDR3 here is CASSVPGQQNTEAFF. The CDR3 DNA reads TGTGCCAGCAGTGTCCCGGGACAGCAGAACACTGAAGCTTTCTTT.

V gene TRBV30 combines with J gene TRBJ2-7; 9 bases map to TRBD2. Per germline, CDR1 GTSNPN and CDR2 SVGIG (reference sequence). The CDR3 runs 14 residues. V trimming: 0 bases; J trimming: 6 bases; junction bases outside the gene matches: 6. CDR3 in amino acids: CAWSVVAGGPEQYF. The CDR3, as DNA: TGTGCCTGGAGTGTAGTTGCGGGGGGGCCCGAGCAGTACTTC. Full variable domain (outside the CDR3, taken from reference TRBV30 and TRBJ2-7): SQTIHQWPATLVQPVGSPLSLECTVEGTSNPNLYWYRQAAGRGLQLLFYSVGIGQISSEVPQNLSASRPQDRQFILSSKKLLLSDSGFYLCAWSVVAGGPEQYFGPGTRLTVT.

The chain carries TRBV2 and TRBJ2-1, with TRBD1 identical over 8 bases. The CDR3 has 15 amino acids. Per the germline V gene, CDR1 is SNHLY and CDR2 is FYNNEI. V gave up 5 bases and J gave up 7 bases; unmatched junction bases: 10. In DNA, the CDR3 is TGTGCCAGCAGTACCACCCCGGACAGGGCGAATGAGCAGTTCTTC. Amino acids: CASSTTPDRANEQFF. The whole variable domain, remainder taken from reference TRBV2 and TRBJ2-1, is EPEVTQTPSHQVTQMGQEVILRCVPISNHLYFYWYRQILGQKVEFLVSFYNNEISEKSEIFDDQFSVERPDGSNFTLKIRSTKLEDSAMYFCASSTTPDRANEQFFGPGTRLTVL.

CDR3 coding DNA: TGCGCCAGCAGCCAGACCGGGACAGGGAACACTGAAGCTTTCTTT. It encodes CASSQTGTGNTEAFF. The gene calls are TRBV4-1 and TRBJ1-1, with 8 bases aligning to TRBD1. V lost 3 bases to trimming and J lost 1 base; unmatched junction nucleotides: 4. The CDR3 is 15 residues long. Germline V CDR1 and CDR2: MGHRA, YSYEKL.

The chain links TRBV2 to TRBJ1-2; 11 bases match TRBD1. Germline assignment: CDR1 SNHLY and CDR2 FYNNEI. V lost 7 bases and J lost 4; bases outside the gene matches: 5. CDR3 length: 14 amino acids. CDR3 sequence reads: CASNRDRGSYGYTF. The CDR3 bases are TGTGCCAGCAACCGGGACAGGGGGAGCTATGGCTACACCTTC.

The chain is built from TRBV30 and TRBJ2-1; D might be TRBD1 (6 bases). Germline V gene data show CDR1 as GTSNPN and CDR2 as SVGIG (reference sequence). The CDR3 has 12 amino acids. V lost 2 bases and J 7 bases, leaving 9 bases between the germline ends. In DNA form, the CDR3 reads TGTGCCTGGAGTCCCACAGGGAATGAGCAGTTCTTC. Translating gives CAWSPTGNEQFF. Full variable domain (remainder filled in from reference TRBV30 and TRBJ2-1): SQTIHQWPATLVQPVGSPLSLECTVEGTSNPNLYWYRQAAGRGLQLLFYSVGIGQISSEVPQNLSASRPQDRQFILSSKKLLLSDSGFYLCAWSPTGNEQFFGPGTRLTVL.

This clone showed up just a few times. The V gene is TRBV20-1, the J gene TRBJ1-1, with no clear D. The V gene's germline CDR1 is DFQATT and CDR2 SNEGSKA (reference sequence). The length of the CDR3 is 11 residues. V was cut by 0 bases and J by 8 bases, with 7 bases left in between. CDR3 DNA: TGCAGTGCTAGAGATAAGGGAGAAGCTTTCTTT. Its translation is CSARDKGEAFF.

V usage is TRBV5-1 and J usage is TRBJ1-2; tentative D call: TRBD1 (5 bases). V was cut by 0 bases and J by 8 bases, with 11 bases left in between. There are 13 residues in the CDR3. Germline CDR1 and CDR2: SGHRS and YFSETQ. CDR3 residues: CASSLVAEGGYTF. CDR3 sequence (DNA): TGCGCCAGCAGCTTGGTGGCCGAGGGGGGCTACACCTTC.

The CDR3 loop reads CAISEIADRGNTEAFF. DNA for the CDR3: TGTGCCATCAGTGAGATTGCAGACAGGGGGAACACTGAAGCTTTCTTT. This chain links TRBV10-3 with TRBJ1-1; 8 bases map to TRBD1. The germline CDR1 and CDR2 sequences are ENHRY and SYGVKD. This CDR3 is 16 amino acids long. Trimming removed 2 bases from V and 1 base from J; junction bases left unmatched: 6.

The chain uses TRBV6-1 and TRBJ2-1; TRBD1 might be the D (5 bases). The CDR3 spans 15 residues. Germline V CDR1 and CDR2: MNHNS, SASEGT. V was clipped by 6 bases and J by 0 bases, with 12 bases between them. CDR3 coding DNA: TGTGCCAGCAGGATTCGACAGAGCTCCTACAATGAGCAGTTCTTC. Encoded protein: CASRIRQSSYNEQFF.

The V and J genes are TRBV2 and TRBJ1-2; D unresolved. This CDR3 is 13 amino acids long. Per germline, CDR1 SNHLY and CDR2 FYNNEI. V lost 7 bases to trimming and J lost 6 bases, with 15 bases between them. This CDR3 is CASNYWGSDGYTF. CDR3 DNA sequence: TGTGCCAGCAATTATTGGGGTTCGGATGGCTACACCTTC. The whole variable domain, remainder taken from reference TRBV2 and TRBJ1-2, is EPEVTQTPSHQVTQMGQEVILRCVPISNHLYFYWYRQILGQKVEFLVSFYNNEISEKSEIFDDQFSVERPDGSNFTLKIRSTKLEDSAMYFCASNYWGSDGYTFGSGTRLTVV.

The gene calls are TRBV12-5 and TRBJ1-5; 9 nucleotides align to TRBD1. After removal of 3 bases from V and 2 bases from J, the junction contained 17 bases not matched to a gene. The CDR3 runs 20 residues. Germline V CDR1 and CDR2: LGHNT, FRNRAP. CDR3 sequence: CASGFLTGTGPLLGNQPQHF. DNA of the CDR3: TGTGCTAGTGGTTTCCTTACCGGGACAGGGCCTCTTCTGGGCAATCAGCCCCAGCATTTT. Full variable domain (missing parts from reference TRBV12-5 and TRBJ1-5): DARVTQTPRHKVTEMGQEVTMRCQPILGHNTVFWYRQTMMQGLELLAYFRNRAPLDDSGMPKDRFSAEMPDATLATLKIQPSEPRDSAVYFCASGFLTGTGPLLGNQPQHFGDGTRLSIL.

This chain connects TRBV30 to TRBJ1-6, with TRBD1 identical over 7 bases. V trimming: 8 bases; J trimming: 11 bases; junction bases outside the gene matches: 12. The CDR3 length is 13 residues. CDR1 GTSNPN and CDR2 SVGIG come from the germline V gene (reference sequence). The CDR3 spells CARAGTVDTPLHF. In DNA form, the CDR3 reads TGTGCCAGAGCCGGGACAGTGGATACACCCCTCCACTTT.

CDR3 in amino acids: CASSLRVYEQYF. The CDR3 nucleotides are TGTGCCAGCAGCTTAAGAGTCTACGAGCAGTACTTC. The V call is TRBV7-9, the J call TRBJ2-7; D is undetermined. Germline lookup yields CDR1 SEHNR and CDR2 FQNEAQ (reference sequence). The V end was cut by 2 bases, the J end by 3 bases, with 5 bases between. The CDR3 spans 12 residues.

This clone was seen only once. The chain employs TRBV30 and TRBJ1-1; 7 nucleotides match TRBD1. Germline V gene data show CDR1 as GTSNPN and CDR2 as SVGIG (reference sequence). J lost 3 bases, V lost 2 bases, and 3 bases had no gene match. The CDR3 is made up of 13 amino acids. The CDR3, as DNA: TGTGCCTGGAGTCTTACAGGGGACACTGAAGCTTTCTTT. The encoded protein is CAWSLTGDTEAFF.

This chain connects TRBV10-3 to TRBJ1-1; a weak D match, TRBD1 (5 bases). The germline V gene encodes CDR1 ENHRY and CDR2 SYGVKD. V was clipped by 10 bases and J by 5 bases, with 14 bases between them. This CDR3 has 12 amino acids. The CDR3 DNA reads TGTGCCACCCGGCCCGAGGGGACTGAAGCTTTCTTT. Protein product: CATRPEGTEAFF.

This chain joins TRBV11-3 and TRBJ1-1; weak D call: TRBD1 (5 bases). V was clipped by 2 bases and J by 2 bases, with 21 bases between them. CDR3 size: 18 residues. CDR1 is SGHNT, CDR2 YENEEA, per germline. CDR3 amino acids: CASSLYLGGRWKNTEAFF. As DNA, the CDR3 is TGTGCCAGCAGCTTATACCTGGGGGGTAGGTGGAAAAACACTGAAGCTTTCTTT.

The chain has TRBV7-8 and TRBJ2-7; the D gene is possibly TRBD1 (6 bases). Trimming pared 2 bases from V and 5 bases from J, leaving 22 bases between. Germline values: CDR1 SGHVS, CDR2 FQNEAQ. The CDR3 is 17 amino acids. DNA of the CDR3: TGTGCCAGCAGCTTAAAGAGGACAGCCCAACTTCGGGACGAGCAGTACTTC. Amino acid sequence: CASSLKRTAQLRDEQYF.

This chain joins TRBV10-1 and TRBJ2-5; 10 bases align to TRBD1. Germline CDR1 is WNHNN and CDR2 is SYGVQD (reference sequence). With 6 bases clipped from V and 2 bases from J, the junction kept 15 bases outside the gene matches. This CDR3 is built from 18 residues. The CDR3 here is CASSASPAGTGVQETQYF. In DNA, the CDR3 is TGCGCCAGCAGCGCCAGCCCTGCCGGGACAGGGGTTCAAGAGACCCAGTACTTC.

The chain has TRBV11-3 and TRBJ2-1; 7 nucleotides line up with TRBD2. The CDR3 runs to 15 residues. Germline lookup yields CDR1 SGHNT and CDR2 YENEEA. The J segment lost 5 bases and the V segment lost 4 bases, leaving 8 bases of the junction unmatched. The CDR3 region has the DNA TGTGCCAGCAGCTCCAGAGGGACTACGAACAATGAGCAGTTCTTC. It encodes CASSSRGTTNNEQFF.

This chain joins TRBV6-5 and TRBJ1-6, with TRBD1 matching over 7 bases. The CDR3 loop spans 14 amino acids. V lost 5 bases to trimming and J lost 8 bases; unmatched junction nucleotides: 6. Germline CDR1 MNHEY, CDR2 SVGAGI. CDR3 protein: CASSPPGTDSPLHF. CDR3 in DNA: TGTGCCAGCAGTCCGCCTGGGACAGATTCACCCCTCCACTTT.

CDR3 nucleotides: TGTGCCAGCAGCCCGGACGGGCTTAGCAATCAGCCCCAGCATTTT. It specifies CASSPDGLSNQPQHF. The chain carries TRBV7-2 and TRBJ1-5; no definite D call. This CDR3 is built from 15 residues. V was cut by 5 bases and J by 0 bases, with 11 bases left in between. Germline lookup yields CDR1 SGHTA and CDR2 FQGNSA. Combining the CDR3 with reference TRBV7-2 and TRBJ1-5 gives the whole variable domain GAGVSQSPSNKVTEKGKDVELRCDPISGHTALYWYRQSLGQGLEFLIYFQGNSAPDKSGLPSDRFSAERTGGSVSTLTIQRTQQEDSAVYLCASSPDGLSNQPQHFGDGTRLSIL.

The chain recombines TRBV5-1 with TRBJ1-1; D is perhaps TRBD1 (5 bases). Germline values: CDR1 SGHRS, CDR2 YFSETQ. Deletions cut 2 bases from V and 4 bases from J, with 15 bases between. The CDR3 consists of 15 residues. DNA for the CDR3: TGCGCCAGCAGCTTACGGGACTTCGGAGGCACTGAAGCTTTCTTT. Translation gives CASSLRDFGGTEAFF. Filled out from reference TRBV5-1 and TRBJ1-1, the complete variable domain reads KAGVTQTPRYLIKTRGQQVTLSCSPISGHRSVSWYQQTPGQGLQFLFEYFSETQRNKGNFPGRFSGRQFSNSRSEMNVSTLELGDSALYLCASSLRDFGGTEAFFGQGTRLTVV.

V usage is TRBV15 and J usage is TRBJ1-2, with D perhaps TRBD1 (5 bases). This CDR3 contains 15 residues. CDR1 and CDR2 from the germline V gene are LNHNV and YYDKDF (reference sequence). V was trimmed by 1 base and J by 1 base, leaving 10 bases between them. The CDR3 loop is CATSRGRAVNYGYTF. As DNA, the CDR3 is TGTGCCACCAGCAGAGGCAGGGCAGTTAACTATGGCTACACCTTC.

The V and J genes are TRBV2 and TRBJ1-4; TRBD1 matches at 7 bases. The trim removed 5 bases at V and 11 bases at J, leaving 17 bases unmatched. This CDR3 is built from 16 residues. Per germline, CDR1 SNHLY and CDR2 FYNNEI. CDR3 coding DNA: TGTGCCAGCAGTTGGGGGCTCCGACAGGGAATGGGCAAACTGTTTTTT. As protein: CASSWGLRQGMGKLFF.

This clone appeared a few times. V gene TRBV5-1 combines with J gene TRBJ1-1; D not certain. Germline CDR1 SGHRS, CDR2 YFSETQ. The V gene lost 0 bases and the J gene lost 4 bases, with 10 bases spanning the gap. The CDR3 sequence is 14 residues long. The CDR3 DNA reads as TGCGCCAGCAGCTTGGTTGGGATCGGCACTGAAGCTTTCTTT. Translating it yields CASSLVGIGTEAFF.

CDR3 sequence: CSAEDGYEQYF. The CDR3 coding sequence is TGCAGTGCTGAGGACGGATACGAGCAGTACTTC. This rearrangement joins TRBV20-1 to TRBJ2-7; no definite D call. The CDR3 runs to 11 residues. Germline V gene lookup returns CDR1 DFQATT and CDR2 SNEGSKA (reference sequence). Trimming removed 5 bases at V and 4 bases at J, with 9 bases between.

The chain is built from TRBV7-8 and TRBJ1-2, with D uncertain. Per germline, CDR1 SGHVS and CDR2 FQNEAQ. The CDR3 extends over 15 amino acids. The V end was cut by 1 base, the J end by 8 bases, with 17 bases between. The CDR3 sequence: CASSLGDSTALGYTF. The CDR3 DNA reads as TGTGCCAGCAGCTTAGGGGATTCGACGGCCTTGGGCTACACCTTC.